This T cell receptor (beta chain) was obtained from a study of cytomegalovirus exposure and HLA in healthy donors. TCRdb keeps only in-frame clones here, not all; method: immunoSEQ multiplex PCR. The sample consists of just under 65,000 clones, over 90% of them appearing once. About this clone: Its antigen is not known.

The study, taken as a whole, reports: The CMV antigen specificity of a few CMV-associated chains was confirmed through in vitro analysis. The classifier, whose performance was assessed in both the original and validation cohorts, reportedly diagnosed cytomegalovirus status with high specificity and sensitivity.

The germline V gene has CDR1 SGDLS and CDR2 YYNGEE. CDR3 length: 15 amino acids. With 4 bases removed from V and 0 bases from J, the gap between germline ends came to 12 bases. The donors were members of the validation cohort, which comprised more than 90 subjects and was separate from the first cohort of some 680 subjects. Sequences were obtained from PBMCs. The receptor was derived from a young woman in good health and CMV-seropositive. This chain connects TRBV9 to TRBJ2-3; the D gene is possibly TRBD2 (5 bases). CDR3 region: CASSPDFTSTDTQYF. The CDR3 nucleotides are TGTGCCAGCAGCCCGGACTTTACTAGCACAGATACGCAGTATTTT. Using reference TRBV9 and TRBJ2-3 for the parts outside the CDR3, the full variable domain is DSGVTQTPKHLITATGQRVTLRCSPRSGDLSVYWYQQSLDQGLQFLIQYYNGEERAKGNILERFSAQQFPDLHSELNLSSLELGDSALYFCASSPDFTSTDTQYFGPGTRLTVL.